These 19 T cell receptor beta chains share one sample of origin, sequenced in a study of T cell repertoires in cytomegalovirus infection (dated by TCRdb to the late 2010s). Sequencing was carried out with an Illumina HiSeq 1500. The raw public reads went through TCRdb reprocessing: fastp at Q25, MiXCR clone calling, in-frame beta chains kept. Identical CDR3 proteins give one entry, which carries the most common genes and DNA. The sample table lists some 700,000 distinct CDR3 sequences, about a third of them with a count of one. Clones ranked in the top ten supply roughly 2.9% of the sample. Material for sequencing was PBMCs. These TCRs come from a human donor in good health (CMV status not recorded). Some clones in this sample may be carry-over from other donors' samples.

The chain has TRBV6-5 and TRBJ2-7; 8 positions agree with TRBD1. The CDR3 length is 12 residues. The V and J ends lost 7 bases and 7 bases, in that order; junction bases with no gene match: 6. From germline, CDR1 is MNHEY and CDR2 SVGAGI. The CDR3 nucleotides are TGTGCCAGCATCTCAACAGGGGGAGAGCAGTACTTC. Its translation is CASISTGGEQYF.

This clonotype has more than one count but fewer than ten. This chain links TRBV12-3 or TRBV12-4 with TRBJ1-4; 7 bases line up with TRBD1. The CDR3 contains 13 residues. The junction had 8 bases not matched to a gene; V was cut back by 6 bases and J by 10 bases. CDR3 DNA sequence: TGTGCCAGCAGCGGCCCGGGACAGCTAAAACTGTTTTTT. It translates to CASSGPGQLKLFF.

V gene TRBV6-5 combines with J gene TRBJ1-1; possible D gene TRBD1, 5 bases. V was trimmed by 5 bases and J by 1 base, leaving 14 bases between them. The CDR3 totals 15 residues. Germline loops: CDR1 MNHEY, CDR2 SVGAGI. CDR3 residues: CASSRVRGGNTEAFF. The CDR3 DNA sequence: TGTGCCAGCAGTCGCGTTAGGGGCGGGAACACTGAAGCTTTCTTT.

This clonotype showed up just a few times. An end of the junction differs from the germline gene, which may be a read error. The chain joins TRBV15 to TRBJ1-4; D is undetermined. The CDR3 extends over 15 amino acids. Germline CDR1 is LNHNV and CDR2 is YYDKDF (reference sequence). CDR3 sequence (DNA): TGTGCCACCAGCGGAGAACTTGCAACTAATGAAAAACTGTTTTTT. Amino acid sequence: CATSGELATNEKLFF. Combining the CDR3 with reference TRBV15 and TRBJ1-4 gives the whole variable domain DAMVIQNPRYQVTQFGKPVTLSCSQTLNHNVMYWYQQKSSQAPKLLFHYYDKDFNNEADTPDNFQSRRPNTSFCFLDIRSPGLGDTAMYLCATSGELATNEKLFFGSGTQLSVL.

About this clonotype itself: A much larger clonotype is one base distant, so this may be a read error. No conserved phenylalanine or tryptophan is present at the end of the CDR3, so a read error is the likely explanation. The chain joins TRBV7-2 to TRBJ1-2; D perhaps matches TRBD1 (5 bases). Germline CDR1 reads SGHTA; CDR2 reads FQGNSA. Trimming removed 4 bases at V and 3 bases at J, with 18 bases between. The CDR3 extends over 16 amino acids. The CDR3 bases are TGTGCCAGCAGCTCCCCAAGCGAAGGGGTCCACTATGGCTACACCTTA. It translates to CASSSPSEGVHYGYTL.

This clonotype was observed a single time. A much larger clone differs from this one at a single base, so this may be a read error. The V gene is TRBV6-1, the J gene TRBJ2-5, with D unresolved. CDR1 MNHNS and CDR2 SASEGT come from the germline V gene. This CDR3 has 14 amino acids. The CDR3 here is CAISEGPTQETQYF. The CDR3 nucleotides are TGTGCCATCAGTGAAGGGCCTACCCAAGAGACCCAGTACTTC.

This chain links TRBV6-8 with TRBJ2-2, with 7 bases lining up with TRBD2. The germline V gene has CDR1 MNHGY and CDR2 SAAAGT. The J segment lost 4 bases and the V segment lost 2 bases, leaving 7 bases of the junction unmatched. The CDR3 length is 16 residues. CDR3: CASSYARGLLTGELFF. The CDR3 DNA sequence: TGTGCCAGCAGTTACGCTAGGGGACTACTCACCGGGGAGCTGTTTTTT.

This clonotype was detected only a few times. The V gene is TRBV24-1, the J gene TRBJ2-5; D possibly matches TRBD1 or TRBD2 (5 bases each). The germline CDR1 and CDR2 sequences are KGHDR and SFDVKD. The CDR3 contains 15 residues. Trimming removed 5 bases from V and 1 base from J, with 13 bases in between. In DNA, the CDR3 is TGTGCCACCAGTGGGGAGACAGAGAGCCAAGAGACCCAGTACTTC. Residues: CATSGETESQETQYF.

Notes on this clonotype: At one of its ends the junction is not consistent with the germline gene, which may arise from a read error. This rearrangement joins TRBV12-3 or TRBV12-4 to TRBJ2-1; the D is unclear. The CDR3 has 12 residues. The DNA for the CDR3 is TGTGCCAGCAGTTTGAGGTCGGGTGAGCAGGTCTTC. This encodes CASSLRSGEQVF.

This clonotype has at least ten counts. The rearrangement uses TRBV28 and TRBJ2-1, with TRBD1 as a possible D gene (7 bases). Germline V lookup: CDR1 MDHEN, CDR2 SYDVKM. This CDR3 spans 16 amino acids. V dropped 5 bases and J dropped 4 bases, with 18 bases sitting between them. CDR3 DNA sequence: TGTGCCAGCAGTCCACACCGTCAGGGGGGTTACAATGAGCAGTTCTTC. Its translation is CASSPHRQGGYNEQFF.

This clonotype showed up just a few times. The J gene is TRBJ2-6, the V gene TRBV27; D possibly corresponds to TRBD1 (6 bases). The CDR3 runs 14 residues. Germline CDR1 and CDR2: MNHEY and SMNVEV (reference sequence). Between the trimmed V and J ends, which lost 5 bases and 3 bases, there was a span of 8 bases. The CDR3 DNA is TGTGCCAGCAGTAACAGGGTTGGGGCCAACGTCCTGACTTTC. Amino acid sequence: CASSNRVGANVLTF. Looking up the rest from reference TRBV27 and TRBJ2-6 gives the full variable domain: EAQVTQNPRYLITVTGKKLTVTCSQNMNHEYMSWYRQDPGLGLRQIYYSMNVEVTDKGDVPEGYKVSRKEKRNFPLILESPSPNQTSLYFCASSNRVGANVLTFGAGSRLTVL.

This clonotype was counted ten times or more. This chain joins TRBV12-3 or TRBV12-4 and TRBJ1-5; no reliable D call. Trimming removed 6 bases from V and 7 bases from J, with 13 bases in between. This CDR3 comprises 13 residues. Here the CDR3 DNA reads TGTGCCAGCAGCCCAGGAGGCGGCCAGCCCCAGCATTTT. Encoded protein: CASSPGGGQPQHF.

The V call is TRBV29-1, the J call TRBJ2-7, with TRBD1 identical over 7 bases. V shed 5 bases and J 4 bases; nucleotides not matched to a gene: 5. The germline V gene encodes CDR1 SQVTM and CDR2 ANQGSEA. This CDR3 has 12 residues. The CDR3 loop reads CSVKGQIYEQYF. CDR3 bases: TGCAGCGTTAAGGGACAGATATACGAGCAGTACTTC.

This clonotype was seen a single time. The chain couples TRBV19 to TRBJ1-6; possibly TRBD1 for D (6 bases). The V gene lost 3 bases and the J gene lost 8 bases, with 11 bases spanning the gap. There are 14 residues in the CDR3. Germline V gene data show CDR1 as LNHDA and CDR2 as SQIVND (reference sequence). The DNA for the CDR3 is TGTGCCAGTAGTATGGGGCAGGGGTATTCACCCCTCCACTTT. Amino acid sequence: CASSMGQGYSPLHF. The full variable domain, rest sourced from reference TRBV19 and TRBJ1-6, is DGGITQSPKYLFRKEGQNVTLSCEQNLNHDAMYWYRQDPGQGLRLIYYSQIVNDFQKGDIAEGYSVSREKKESFPLTVTSAQKNPTAFYLCASSMGQGYSPLHFGNGTRLTVT.

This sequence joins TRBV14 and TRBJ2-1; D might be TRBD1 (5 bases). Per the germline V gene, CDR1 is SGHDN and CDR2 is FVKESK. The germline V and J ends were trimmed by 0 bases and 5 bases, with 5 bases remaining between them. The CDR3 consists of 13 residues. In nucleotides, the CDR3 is TGTGCCAGCAGCCAAGAAGGGGACAATGAGCAGTTCTTC. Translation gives CASSQEGDNEQFF.

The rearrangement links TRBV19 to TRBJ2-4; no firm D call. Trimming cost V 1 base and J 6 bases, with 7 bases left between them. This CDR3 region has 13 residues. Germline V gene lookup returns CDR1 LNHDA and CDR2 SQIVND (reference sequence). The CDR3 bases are TGTGCCAGTAGTATAGGTTCAGGAAACATTCAGTACTTC. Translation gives CASSIGSGNIQYF.

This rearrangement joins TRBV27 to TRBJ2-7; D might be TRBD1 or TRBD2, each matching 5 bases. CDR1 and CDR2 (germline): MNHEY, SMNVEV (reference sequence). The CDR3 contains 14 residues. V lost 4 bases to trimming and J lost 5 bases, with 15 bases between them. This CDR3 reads CASSYLGDVDEQYF. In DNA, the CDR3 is TGTGCCAGCAGTTATCTGGGGGACGTCGACGAGCAGTACTTC.

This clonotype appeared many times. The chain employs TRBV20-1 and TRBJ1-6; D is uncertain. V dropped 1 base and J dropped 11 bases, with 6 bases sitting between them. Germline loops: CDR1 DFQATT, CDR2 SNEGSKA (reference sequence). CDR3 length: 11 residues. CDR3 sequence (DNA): TGCAGTGCTAGAGCCGGGACACCCCTCCACTTT. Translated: CSARAGTPLHF.

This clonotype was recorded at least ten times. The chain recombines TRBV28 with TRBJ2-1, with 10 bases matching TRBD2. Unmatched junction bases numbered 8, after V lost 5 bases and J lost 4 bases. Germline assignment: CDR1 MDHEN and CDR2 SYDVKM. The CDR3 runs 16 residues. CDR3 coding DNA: TGTGCCAGCAGTGAGTCTAGCGGGGGACGATACAATGAGCAGTTCTTC. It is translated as CASSESSGGRYNEQFF.